This record concerns one T cell receptor (beta chain) sequence. The target antigen is unknown. The data were taken from a study of follicular helper T cells after annual influenza vaccination. Overall study: Some donors were sampled over the 2013-2014, 2014-2015 and 2015-2016 vaccinations.

General study results and limits: Only 10-20% of analyzed cells yielded productive TCRB sequences.

Sequencing was performed with immunoSEQ multiplex PCR; in TCRdb, only in-frame clones are kept and a portion is missing. The repertoire holds about 9,600 clones, about four fifths seen once, with roughly 0.69% in the top ten. Time point in this sample: 2014-2015 season, 7 days after vaccination. Adults received seasonal inactivated influenza vaccine, with sorted blood CD4 subsets sequenced before and after. Between 40 and 100 mL of blood was drawn per time point. The material was CXCR5- memory CD4+ T cells sorted from blood, obtained 7 days after influenza vaccination. This clonotype was obtained from an adult who received the influenza vaccine.

The CDR3 region has the DNA TGTGCCTGGGGACGAGGAGGCACAGATACGCAGTATTTT. Protein sequence: CAWGRGGTDTQYF. This chain joins TRBV30 and TRBJ2-3, with unresolved D. Germline lookup yields CDR1 GTSNPN and CDR2 SVGIG (reference sequence). This CDR3 has 13 amino acids. Trimming removed 5 bases at V and 1 base at J, with 10 bases between.